A single sample is the source of the 15 T cell receptor beta chains below, sequenced in a study of CD8 T cells in Susac syndrome. A quantity of about 0.5 to 1 ug RNA underwent reverse transcription using random hexamers. TCRdb reanalysed the immunoSEQ multiplex PCR reads using MiXCR and keeps one entry per CDR3 protein. Of around 300,000 distinct CDR3 sequences detected, around 91% appear once; the ten largest clones hold about 0.17%. Sample: CD8+ T cells from PBMCs. The receptors derive from a human donor with multiple sclerosis.

The CDR3 sequence: CASSVHRETDTQYF. CDR3 in DNA: TGTGCCAGCAGCGTCCACAGGGAGACAGATACGCAGTATTTT. The chain couples TRBV9 to TRBJ2-3; possibly TRBD1 for D (6 bases). CDR1 SGDLS and CDR2 YYNGEE come from the germline V gene. The CDR3 extends over 14 amino acids. The V and J ends lost 2 bases and 3 bases respectively, with 10 bases between them. The whole variable domain, remainder taken from reference TRBV9 and TRBJ2-3, is DSGVTQTPKHLITATGQRVTLRCSPRSGDLSVYWYQQSLDQGLQFLIQYYNGEERAKGNILERFSAQQFPDLHSELNLSSLELGDSALYFCASSVHRETDTQYFGPGTRLTVL.

This chain joins TRBV16 and TRBJ1-1, with D perhaps matching TRBD1 (5 bases). The CDR3 contains 14 residues. The germline V gene has CDR1 KGHSY and CDR2 FQNENV. V was shortened by 5 bases and J by 1 base, with 11 bases between the two germline ends. This CDR3 is CASSDGAGNTEAFF. The CDR3, as DNA: TGTGCCAGCAGCGACGGGGCGGGGAACACTGAAGCTTTCTTT. Looking up the rest from reference TRBV16 and TRBJ1-1 gives the full variable domain: GEEVAQTPKHLVRGEGQKAKLYCAPIKGHSYVFWYQQVLKNEFKFLISFQNENVFDETGMPKERFSAKCLPNSPCSLEIQATKLEDSAVYFCASSDGAGNTEAFFGQGTRLTVV.

The CDR3 DNA reads as TGTGCCAGCAGTCTGGGGGGATTTGATGAAAAACTGTTTTTT. Protein product: CASSLGGFDEKLFF. The chain joins TRBV27 to TRBJ1-4, with D possibly being TRBD1 (5 bases). The CDR3 loop spans 14 amino acids. CDR1 is MNHEY and CDR2 is SMNVEV in the germline V gene (reference sequence). Trimming took 5 bases from V and 6 from J, leaving 13 bases between them.

This clonotype appeared a single time. This rearrangement joins TRBV5-6 to TRBJ2-5; D is perhaps TRBD2 (7 bases). CDR1 is SGHDT and CDR2 is YYEEEE in the germline V gene. The V gene lost 1 base and the J gene lost 3 bases, with 10 bases spanning the gap. CDR3 size: 14 residues. The CDR3 is CASSLKGGEETQYF. The CDR3 DNA is TGTGCCAGCAGCTTGAAAGGGGGGGAAGAGACCCAGTACTTC.

The chain carries TRBV15 and TRBJ2-5, with 7 bases aligning to TRBD2. Germline lookup yields CDR1 LNHNV and CDR2 YYDKDF (reference sequence). The CDR3 consists of 16 residues. V was clipped by 0 bases and J by 4 bases; unmatched bases: 8. The CDR3 DNA reads as TGTGCCACCAGCAGAGATAGGCGGGCGGGAGCAGAGACCCAGTACTTC. It yields the protein CATSRDRRAGAETQYF.

The V and J genes are TRBV5-4 and TRBJ1-2; 8 bases are shared with TRBD1. This CDR3 has 13 amino acids. V was pared by 3 bases and J by 6 bases, with 4 bases of the junction left unmatched. The germline V gene has CDR1 SGHNT and CDR2 YYREEE (reference sequence). The CDR3 DNA reads as TGTGCCAGCAGCTCGGACAGGGTCGATGGCTACACCTTC. Translation: CASSSDRVDGYTF.

The rearrangement links TRBV4-3 to TRBJ2-3, with D maybe TRBD2 (6 bases). Germline loops: CDR1 LGHNA, CDR2 YSLEER. Trimming removed 4 bases from V and 3 bases from J, with 11 bases in between. The CDR3 spans 14 residues. The CDR3: CASSPRLATDTQYF. The CDR3 region has the DNA TGCGCCAGCAGCCCGCGGCTAGCGACAGATACGCAGTATTTT.

The chain has TRBV12-3 or TRBV12-4 and TRBJ2-7; 9 bases fit TRBD2. V was pared by 5 bases and J by 3 bases, with 8 bases of the junction left unmatched. CDR3 length: 15 amino acids. The CDR3 here is CASSGASGIIYEQYF. DNA for the CDR3: TGTGCCAGCAGTGGCGCTAGCGGGATAATCTACGAGCAGTACTTC.

The chain has TRBV20-1 and TRBJ1-2, with D hard to call. Trimming took 6 bases from V and 7 from J, leaving 9 bases between them. Looked up from germline, CDR1 is DFQATT and CDR2 is SNEGSKA (reference sequence). The CDR3 has 10 residues. CDR3 in amino acids: CSAQWGGYTF. DNA for the CDR3: TGCAGTGCCCAATGGGGTGGCTACACCTTC.

V usage is TRBV6-1 and J usage is TRBJ2-3, with D maybe TRBD2 (5 bases). The germline CDR1 and CDR2 sequences are MNHNS and SASEGT. The CDR3 consists of 16 residues. The V gene lost 0 bases and the J gene lost 0 bases, with 10 bases spanning the gap. The CDR3 DNA follows: TGTGCCAGCAGTGAAGCGCAGGACTGGAGCACAGATACGCAGTATTTT. It yields the protein CASSEAQDWSTDTQYF.

The rearrangement links TRBV28 to TRBJ2-1, with 14 bases aligning to TRBD2. The CDR3 has 16 residues. Germline CDR1 and CDR2: MDHEN and SYDVKM. Trimming cost V 5 bases and J 9 bases; bases outside gene matches: 9. The CDR3 nucleotides are TGTGCCAGCAGTCCTCTTAGGGGACTAGCGGGAGCTGAGCAGTTCTTC. It translates to CASSPLRGLAGAEQFF.

J is TRBJ1-2 and V is TRBV12-3 or TRBV12-4, with a weak D call TRBD1 (5 bases). V was cut by 7 bases and J by 5 bases, with 17 bases left in between. The CDR3 spans 14 residues. In DNA, the CDR3 is TGTGCCAGCACCCCAGGGCGGGCGGGGTATGGCTACACCTTC. Residues: CASTPGRAGYGYTF.

V and J are TRBV4-1 and TRBJ2-6; 9 bases are a match to TRBD1. The CDR3 extends over 19 amino acids. Germline V gene data show CDR1 as MGHRA and CDR2 as YSYEKL. Trimming cost V 4 bases and J 0 bases; bases outside gene matches: 10. CDR3 protein: CASSPQGQGTLSGANVLTF. The CDR3 DNA reads TGCGCCAGCAGCCCCCAGGGACAGGGAACCCTCTCTGGGGCCAACGTCCTGACTTTC.

V and J are TRBV27 and TRBJ2-1; the match to TRBD1 covers 10 bases. The V and J ends lost 4 bases and 10 bases, in that order; junction bases with no gene match: 10. Germline V lookup: CDR1 MNHEY, CDR2 SMNVEV (reference sequence). CDR3 length: 15 amino acids. DNA of the CDR3: TGTGCCAGCAGTTCTTCCGGGACAGGGGCGTGGGAGCAGTTCTTC. Its translation: CASSSSGTGAWEQFF.

The gene calls are TRBV11-1 and TRBJ2-5, with D possibly being TRBD1 or TRBD2 (5 bases each). With 1 base removed from V and 0 bases from J, the gap between germline ends came to 6 bases. The CDR3 totals 14 residues. Germline V gives CDR1 SGHAT, CDR2 FQDESV (reference sequence). The CDR3: CASSLGGYQETQYF. Written as DNA, the CDR3 is TGTGCCAGCAGCTTAGGGGGGTACCAAGAGACCCAGTACTTC.